Here is one T cell receptor (beta chain) with its context. Its matching antigen is unknown. This specimen comes from a study of T cell responses to AZD1222 COVID-19 vaccine. Background on the study: Both about-4-week and about-12-week second-dose recipients were combined. General study findings and limits: Just a handful of AZD1222 recipients tested seropositive at baseline. Unmutated variant regions are reportedly targeted by nearly half of spike-specific TCRs.

Profiling relied on immunoSEQ multiplex PCR, and the TCRdb table lists in-frame clones only, not all of them. The table records about 110,000 clones, 86% of them present only once. V lost 0 bases and J lost 1, with 4 bases in between. The CDR3 sequence is 13 residues long. Germline-derived CDR1 and CDR2 are SGHKS and YYEKEE (reference sequence). Sequencing was performed on peripheral blood, taken on day 0 of AZD1222 vaccination. The V and J genes are TRBV5-5 and TRBJ1-1; D ambiguous. The TCR originated in an adult in good health. CDR3 in DNA: TGTGCCAGCAGCTTGGAGGGGAACACTGAAGCTTTCTTT. Its translation: CASSLEGNTEAFF.